These T cell receptor beta chains were read from a single sample in a study of blood T cell repertoires in COVID-19. Only in-frame clones appear in the TCRdb table, and some are missing; sequencing was by immunoSEQ multiplex PCR. This sample has more than 85,000 clones, with 65% to 90% found just once. The sample taken for sequencing was peripheral blood. The receptors come from a man aged 50-60 years with acute or convalescent COVID-19. Both conserved end residues are trimmed from each CDR3. Each record gives: CDR3 length, V gene, J gene, CDR3 protein.

CDR3 length: 13; V gene: TRBV7-2; J gene: TRBJ1-5; CDR3 protein: ASSLGALPNQPQH
CDR3 length: 11; V gene: TRBV7-3; J gene: TRBJ2-5; CDR3 protein: ASSFSVKETQY
CDR3 length: 13; V gene: TRBV28; J gene: TRBJ1-5; CDR3 protein: ASSLVTGRGTPQH
CDR3 length: 13; V gene: TRBV25-1; J gene: TRBJ2-3; CDR3 protein: ASNGGTGIPDTQY
CDR3 length: 14; V gene: TRBV19; J gene: TRBJ2-2; CDR3 protein: ASSDDGTTNTGELF
CDR3 length: 15; V gene: TRBV18; J gene: TRBJ1-4; CDR3 protein: ASSPLFQQGRNEKLF
CDR3 length: 14; V gene: TRBV14; J gene: TRBJ2-1; CDR3 protein: ASSQWDSSDDHEQF
CDR3 length: 14; V gene: TRBV3-1/TRBV3-2; J gene: TRBJ2-2; CDR3 protein: ASSPGTSGTTGELF
CDR3 length: 13; V gene: TRBV5-4; J gene: TRBJ2-6; CDR3 protein: ASSPDSSGANVLT
CDR3 length: 12; V gene: TRBV2; J gene: TRBJ2-1; CDR3 protein: ASRGGRPNNEQF
CDR3 length: 13; V gene: TRBV5-1; J gene: TRBJ2-3; CDR3 protein: ASSELGTSTDTQY
CDR3 length: 15; V gene: TRBV7-9; J gene: TRBJ1-4; CDR3 protein: ASSPGTAHATNEKLF
CDR3 length: 10; V gene: TRBV28; J gene: TRBJ1-1; CDR3 protein: ASTSRRAEAF
CDR3 length: 11; V gene: TRBV15; J gene: TRBJ2-3; CDR3 protein: ATSRELSNTQY
CDR3 length: 13; V gene: TRBV7-3; J gene: TRBJ2-2; CDR3 protein: ASSLSGGAAGELF
CDR3 length: 13; V gene: TRBV5-1; J gene: TRBJ1-2; CDR3 protein: ASREGPGGNYGYT
CDR3 length: 18; V gene: TRBV11-3; J gene: TRBJ2-7; CDR3 protein: ASSLWDQKSNRGQFYEQY
CDR3 length: 14; V gene: TRBV19; J gene: TRBJ1-6; CDR3 protein: ASSMGQGAGNSPLH
CDR3 length: 12; V gene: TRBV6-5; J gene: TRBJ2-3; CDR3 protein: ASKVDRITDTQY
CDR3 length: 12; V gene: TRBV4-1; J gene: TRBJ1-2; CDR3 protein: ASSQDLATSGYT
CDR3 length: 13; V gene: TRBV19; J gene: TRBJ1-4; CDR3 protein: ASSWAGATNEKLF
CDR3 length: 15; V gene: TRBV27; J gene: TRBJ2-2; CDR3 protein: ASSLWFSGETTGELF
CDR3 length: 13; V gene: TRBV27; J gene: TRBJ2-2; CDR3 protein: ASSGTSGSNGELF
CDR3 length: 13; V gene: TRBV15; J gene: TRBJ1-2; CDR3 protein: ATSREGGEGYGYT
CDR3 length: 11; V gene: TRBV6-2/TRBV6-3; J gene: TRBJ1-1; CDR3 protein: ASSDSRNTEAF